What follows are 13 T cell receptor beta chains derived from one specimen sequenced in a study of CD8+CD57+ T cells in acquired aplastic anemia. The TCR beta profiling, which covered VDJ combination and CDR3 sequence, was carried out using genomic DNA as the template. TCRdb passed the reads through MiXCR, listing each CDR3 protein once. The repertoire holds 150,000 to 200,000 distinct CDR3 sequences, with roughly 50% as singletons. All sequencing subjects had displayed CD8+CD57+ cell expansion on flow cytometry. The sample consisted of sorted CD4+, CD8+, or CD8+CD57+ T cells (not recorded which) from PBMCs. The source is a human donor with aplastic anemia.

This rearrangement joins TRBV4-2 to TRBJ1-2; unclear D gene. The CDR3 extends over 16 amino acids. Trimming took 0 bases from V and 0 from J, leaving 11 bases between them. Germline lookup yields CDR1 LGHNA and CDR2 YNFKEQ. CDR3: CASSQDITATNYGYTF. The CDR3 region has the DNA TGTGCCAGCAGCCAAGATATAACAGCTACTAACTATGGCTACACCTTC.

The chain uses TRBV7-8 and TRBJ2-7; 8 bases line up with TRBD1. Germline loops: CDR1 SGHVS, CDR2 FQNEAQ. CDR3 length: 14 amino acids. The V gene end was trimmed by 3 bases and the J gene end by 6 bases; junction bases not matched to a gene: 7. The CDR3 DNA sequence: TGTGCCAGCAGCTTTGCCGACAGGGGAGGCGAGCAGTACTTC. Translation: CASSFADRGGEQYF.

This clonotype turned up a few times. V and J are TRBV6-5 and TRBJ1-4; 7 nucleotides line up with TRBD1. With 6 bases clipped from V and 0 bases from J, the junction kept 7 bases outside the gene matches. This CDR3 is 16 amino acids long. Germline V lookup: CDR1 MNHEY, CDR2 SVGAGI. The CDR3 DNA follows: TGTGCCAGCAGCCATGGGACAGTGTCAACTAATGAAAAACTGTTTTTT. Protein sequence: CASSHGTVSTNEKLFF.

This clonotype came up many times. This chain connects TRBV2 to TRBJ2-1; D remains ambiguous. The germline gives CDR1 SNHLY, CDR2 FYNNEI. V was shortened by 7 bases and J by 4 bases, with 17 bases between the two germline ends. The CDR3 extends over 15 amino acids. The CDR3 region is CASTRLTETYNEQFF. In DNA form, the CDR3 reads TGTGCCAGCACCCGCCTAACAGAGACATACAATGAGCAGTTCTTC.

To note about this clonotype: A much bigger clone sits one base away, suggesting this may be a read error. The gene calls are TRBV5-1 and TRBJ2-3, with D possibly being TRBD1 (6 bases). The CDR3 contains 16 residues. Germline V gene sequence: CDR1 SGHRS, CDR2 YFSETQ. V was cut by 3 bases and J by 11 bases, with 25 bases left in between. CDR3 loop: CASSYGWGPSEREQYF. The CDR3 nucleotides are TGCGCCAGCAGCTATGGTTGGGGGCCGTCTGAAAGGGAGCAGTATTTT.

There are a few counts of this clonotype. A much larger clone differs by one base, so this may be a read error. The chain carries TRBV9 and TRBJ1-5; D is perhaps TRBD1 (6 bases). The CDR3 loop spans 17 amino acids. CDR1 and CDR2 (germline): SGDLS, YYNGEE. DNA for the CDR3: TGTGCCAGCAGCGTAGGGGGACAACCTTATAGCGATCAGCCCCAGCATTTT. Translating gives CASSVGGQPYSDQPQHF. Combining the CDR3 with reference TRBV9 and TRBJ1-5 gives the whole variable domain DSGVTQTPKHLITATGQRVTLRCSPRSGDLSVYWYQQSLDQGLQFLIQYYNGEERAKGNILERFSAQQFPDLHSELNLSSLELGDSALYFCASSVGGQPYSDQPQHFGDGTRLSIL.

As for this clonotype: A much larger clone lies a single base off, so this may be a read error. This chain uses TRBV5-5 with TRBJ1-1; D perhaps matches TRBD1 (6 bases). Germline assignment: CDR1 SGHKS and CDR2 YYEKEE (reference sequence). This CDR3 spans 13 amino acids. V lost 3 bases, J lost 6 bases, and 12 bases lay in between. CDR3 nucleotides: TGTGCCAGCAGCTGGGGGGGGCTCCCTGAAGCTTTCTTT. Its protein product is CASSWGGLPEAFF.

In this sample, this clonotype turned up a few times. This chain joins TRBV27 and TRBJ1-4; weak D call: TRBD1 (5 bases). Trimming took off 6 bases at V and 0 bases at J, with 11 bases between the two ends. Germline assignment: CDR1 MNHEY and CDR2 SMNVEV (reference sequence). CDR3 size: 15 residues. DNA of the CDR3: TGTGCCAGCAGATACAGGACGGCAACTAATGAAAAACTGTTTTTT. Encoded protein: CASRYRTATNEKLFF.

This clonotype has a handful of counts. This chain uses TRBV3-1 with TRBJ1-2; 7 bases map to TRBD1. The CDR3 contains 15 residues. Germline-derived CDR1 and CDR2 are LGHDT and YNNKEL (reference sequence). Trimming at V came to 4 bases and at J to 4 bases, leaving 9 bases not matched to a gene. CDR3 sequence: CASSPRDRASYGYTF. CDR3 nucleotides: TGTGCCAGCAGCCCGCGAGACAGGGCCTCCTATGGCTACACCTTC.

This clonotype occurred a few times. This chain links TRBV4-3 with TRBJ2-5; D tentatively fits TRBD1 or TRBD2 (6 bases each). The CDR3 totals 15 residues. The V gene lost 0 bases and the J gene lost 5 bases, with 13 bases spanning the gap. The germline gives CDR1 LGHNA, CDR2 YSLEER. The CDR3 sequence: CASSQDRGAGETQYF. The CDR3 nucleotides read TGCGCCAGCAGCCAAGATAGGGGGGCCGGGGAGACCCAGTACTTC.

Many counts were recorded for this clonotype. V is TRBV9 and J is TRBJ2-7; 10 positions match TRBD1. This CDR3 is 14 amino acids long. J gave up 3 bases and V 4 bases, and 4 bases lay outside the gene matches. Germline lookup yields CDR1 SGDLS and CDR2 YYNGEE. The DNA for the CDR3 is TGTGCCAGCAGCACCCGGACAGGGGGCTACGAGCAGTACTTC. It encodes CASSTRTGGYEQYF.

The chain recombines TRBV27 with TRBJ1-5; no clear D gene. This CDR3 region has 13 residues. Trimming took 2 bases from V and 11 from J, leaving 13 bases between them. Germline V gene sequence: CDR1 MNHEY, CDR2 SMNVEV (reference sequence). CDR3 loop: CASSLGSPGSQHF. The CDR3 nucleotides read TGTGCCAGCAGTTTAGGGAGTCCGGGGTCCCAGCATTTT.

V and J are TRBV15 and TRBJ2-7; possibly TRBD1 or TRBD2 for D (5 bases each). The germline V gene encodes CDR1 LNHNV and CDR2 YYDKDF (reference sequence). CDR3 length equals 13 residues. V was cut by 4 bases and J by 2 bases, with 9 bases left in between. CDR3 DNA: TGTGCCACCAGCACCGGGACCCCCTACGAGCAGTACTTC. The encoded protein is CATSTGTPYEQYF. The complete variable domain, with remaining parts taken from reference TRBV15 and TRBJ2-7, reads DAMVIQNPRYQVTQFGKPVTLSCSQTLNHNVMYWYQQKSSQAPKLLFHYYDKDFNNEADTPDNFQSRRPNTSFCFLDIRSPGLGDTAMYLCATSTGTPYEQYFGPGTRLTVT.